A selection of T cell receptor beta chains follows, all from one sample in a study of CD8 T cells in ankylosing spondylitis. TCRdb used MiXCR to reprocess the 5' RACE reads, holding one entry per CDR3 protein. The repertoire holds about 130,000 distinct CDR3 sequences, with more than 6.5% as singletons. Sequencing was done on a sample of blood, either unsorted or a sorted T cell fraction (not recorded which). The receptors originated from a male donor with ankylosing spondylitis or in good health (not recorded which). Each CDR3 is given with its conserved first and last residue. Fields, in order: CDR3 length, V gene, D gene, J gene, clone size, CDR3 protein, CDR3 DNA. The D gene is left open where the match is weak. Expanded clones are given a class, and other clones once, few, many or no size at all.

11	TRBV20-1	NA	TRBJ2-5	NA	CSAGLKETQYF	TGCAGTGCCGGATTAAAAGAGACCCAGTACTTC
13	TRBV2	TRBD1	TRBJ2-3	NA	CARGQGRADTQYF	TGTGCCAGAGGACAGGGGAGAGCAGATACGCAGTATTTT
14	TRBV5-1	NA	TRBJ2-1	many	CASSLEGVPNEQFF	TGCGCCAGCAGCTTGGAGGGGGTTCCCAATGAGCAGTTCTTC
15	TRBV2	TRBD2	TRBJ2-1	many	CASRSTSGGASEQFF	TGTGCCAGCAGGTCGACTAGCGGGGGGGCCTCTGAGCAGTTCTTC
16	TRBV5-1	TRBD2	TRBJ2-1	few	CASSLGSSGRANEQFF	TGCGCCAGCAGCTTGGGTTCTAGCGGGAGGGCCAATGAGCAGTTCTTC
13	TRBV20-1	NA	TRBJ1-1	many	CSASPGPNTEAFF	TGCAGTGCTAGTCCGGGCCCGAACACTGAAGCTTTCTTT
13	TRBV12-3/TRBV12-4	NA	TRBJ2-5	few	CASSLTTLETQYF	TGTGCCAGCAGTTTGACGACGCTGGAGACCCAGTACTTC
14	TRBV6-1	NA	TRBJ2-3	many	CASMDGGPTDTQYF	TGTGCCAGCATGGACGGGGGGCCGACAGATACGCAGTATTTT
15	TRBV15	NA	TRBJ1-2	many	CATSRTRDPLYGYTF	TGTGCCACCAGCAGAACCCGGGACCCGCTCTATGGCTACACCTTC
14	TRBV28	NA	TRBJ1-4	many	CASSLKGLSEKLFF	TGTGCCAGCAGCCTAAAAGGCCTTAGTGAAAAACTGTTTTTT
17	TRBV7-2	TRBD2	TRBJ2-2	many	CASSLVTSGRVNGELFF	TGTGCCAGCAGCTTAGTGACTAGCGGGAGAGTGAACGGGGAGCTGTTTTTT
14	TRBV5-1	NA	TRBJ2-7	NA	CASSLSFGDYEQYF	TGCGCCAGCAGCTTGTCTTTCGGAGACTACGAGCAGTACTTC
13	TRBV20-1	TRBD1	TRBJ1-4	many	CSARDRGNEKLFF	TGCAGTGCTAGAGACAGGGGGAATGAAAAACTGTTTTTT
13	TRBV4-1	TRBD1	TRBJ2-5	many	CASRKQGEETQYF	TGCGCCAGCAGAAAACAGGGGGAGGAGACCCAGTACTTC
17	TRBV7-8	NA	TRBJ2-4	many	CASSLEGGVEAKNIQYF	TGTGCCAGCAGCTTAGAGGGCGGGGTAGAAGCCAAAAACATTCAGTACTTC
16	TRBV7-3	NA	TRBJ2-3	many	CASSPLGEGPTYTQYF	TGTGCCAGCAGCCCACTTGGAGAGGGGCCCACATATACGCAGTATTTT
15	TRBV7-2	NA	TRBJ2-7	many	CASSLTGTYSYEQYF	TGTGCCAGCAGCCTCACCGGGACCTACTCCTACGAGCAGTACTTC
13	TRBV5-1	NA	TRBJ1-2	NA	CASSSPAAYGYTF	TGCGCCAGCAGCTCGCCGGCCGCCTATGGCTACACCTTC